The entry below gives a single T cell receptor beta chain sequence along with its context. Indicated time point: cycle 4 day 1 (C4D1), after more than five weeks of nivolumab. The patients all showed relapse after autologous stem cell transplantation, while their brentuximab vedotin exposure varied. TCRdb keeps only in-frame clones here, not all; method: immunoSEQ multiplex PCR. Among fewer than 50,000 clones listed, roughly 78% were seen once. The data belong to a study of PD-1 blockade in classical Hodgkin lymphoma. The germline V gene encodes CDR1 SGDLS and CDR2 YYNGEE. CDR3 length equals 15 residues. J gave up 3 bases and V 0 bases, and 6 bases lay outside the gene matches.

The chain joins TRBV9 to TRBJ2-7; 7 bases agree with TRBD2. The specimen was peripheral blood mononuclear cells (PBMCs), collected before the fourth cycle of nivolumab. This TCR derives from a human donor with classical Hodgkin lymphoma. The CDR3 DNA follows: TGTGCCAGCAGCGTAGAGGGAGGGGCCATCTACGAGCAGTACTTC. Its protein product is CASSVEGGAIYEQYF.